Listed below are T cell receptor beta chains from one sample, sequenced in a study of T cell responses to AZD1222 COVID-19 vaccine. Profiled with immunoSEQ multiplex PCR; TCRdb holds only in-frame clones, not every one. The repertoire consists of some 130,000 clones, with roughly 88% occurring once and the leading ten covering roughly 6.1%. Sequenced material: peripheral blood, taken 28 days after the second AZD1222 dose. These TCRs come from an adult who received the AZD1222 COVID-19 vaccine. Both conserved end residues are part of each CDR3.

j_gene	v_gene	CDR3aa
TRBJ2-7	TRBV5-1	CASSLGGGSNYEQYF
TRBJ2-5	TRBV6-1	CASSRGQGKETQYF
TRBJ1-3	TRBV5-5	CASSLRHTGAGNTIYF
TRBJ2-1	TRBV7-2	CASSSLAGTINEQFF
TRBJ1-2	TRBV6-4	CASRQGAGAYGYTF
TRBJ1-2	TRBV28	CASSLMRGRHGYTF
TRBJ1-1	TRBV6-5	CASSYSGVLGTEAFF
TRBJ2-1	TRBV11-2	CASSSGTSGWNEQFF
TRBJ1-6	TRBV15	CATSRVGGGRDSPLHF
TRBJ2-7	TRBV27	CASSFSPGEVEQYF
TRBJ2-5	TRBV5-1	CASSFGTPLEETQYF
TRBJ2-7	TRBV11-2	CASRTGQSEQYF
TRBJ2-3	TRBV18	CASSPLQGLGDTQYF
TRBJ2-2	TRBV3-1/TRBV3-2	CASSQYGDTGELFF
TRBJ2-7	TRBV7-8	CASSPTGYEQYF
TRBJ2-7	TRBV11-1	CASSLAKSGDRGAYEQYF
TRBJ2-3	TRBV5-4	CASSLRLAGGPTDTQYF
TRBJ1-2	TRBV19	CASRAPLERSYGYTF
TRBJ1-6	TRBV5-4	CASRLNSGSSPLHF
TRBJ1-4	TRBV30	CAWSHTYWLEKLFF
TRBJ2-2	TRBV13	CASSSTPGGELFF
TRBJ1-6	TRBV25-1	CASRDLRGEASPLHF
TRBJ1-4	TRBV27	CASRDRDRDEKLFF
TRBJ1-2	TRBV5-6	CASSPTGGVSGYGYTF